The 13 T cell receptor beta chains reported below all come from one sample, sequenced in a study of neurological immune-mediated disorders. TCRdb ran MiXCR on the 5' RACE reads and lists one entry per CDR3 protein. The sample lists some 38,000 distinct CDR3 sequences, about 4.1% occurring once. Sequenced sample: PBMCs. The receptors originated from a man in his thirties or forties with multiple sclerosis.

This clonotype was seen at least ten times. The chain uses TRBV3-1 and TRBJ2-1; 10 bases line up with TRBD2. V gave up 4 bases and J gave up 3 bases; unmatched junction bases: 6. There are 16 residues in the CDR3. The V gene's germline CDR1 is LGHDT and CDR2 YNNKEL (reference sequence). The CDR3 DNA follows: TGTGCCAGCAGCCTGTCCGGACTAGCGGACTACAATGAGCAGTTCTTC. It specifies CASSLSGLADYNEQFF.

This clonotype came up many times. The chain uses TRBV3-1 and TRBJ2-7, with TRBD2 as a possible D gene (6 bases). V was cut by 1 base and J by 4 bases, with 14 bases left in between. This CDR3 is 15 amino acids long. The germline V gene encodes CDR1 LGHDT and CDR2 YNNKEL (reference sequence). The CDR3 loop reads CASSQGSGLLYEQYF. The CDR3 DNA reads TGTGCCAGCAGCCAAGGCAGCGGGCTCTTGTACGAGCAGTACTTC.

The chain combines TRBV6-2 or TRBV6-3 with TRBJ2-5; TRBD1 matches 10 bases. Trimming removed 9 bases from V and 4 bases from J; junction bases left unmatched: 2. The V gene's germline CDR1 is MNHEY and CDR2 SVGEGT. This CDR3 region has 12 residues. CDR3: CASDRGRETQYF. CDR3 nucleotide sequence: TGTGCCAGTGACAGGGGGCGAGAGACCCAGTACTTC.

This clonotype was detected ten times or more. The V gene is TRBV4-1, the J gene TRBJ2-1; D is possibly TRBD2 (6 bases). V lost 1 base and J lost 0, with 10 bases in between. Germline CDR1 is MGHRA and CDR2 is YSYEKL. This CDR3 spans 16 amino acids. CDR3 region: CASSQGVADSYNEQFF. CDR3 coding DNA: TGCGCCAGCAGCCAAGGAGTAGCGGACTCCTACAATGAGCAGTTCTTC.

Ten or more counts support this clonotype. The V call is TRBV10-3, the J call TRBJ2-1; 10 nucleotides align to TRBD2. Germline V lookup: CDR1 ENHRY, CDR2 SYGVKD. The V gene end was trimmed by 3 bases and the J gene end by 8 bases; junction bases not matched to a gene: 7. CDR3 size: 15 residues. The CDR3 nucleotides are TGTGCCATCAGTGAAGGAGCGGGGGGGTCCCATGAGCAGTTCTTC. Amino acids: CAISEGAGGSHEQFF.

The rearrangement links TRBV29-1 to TRBJ1-1, with 7 bases aligning to TRBD1. The CDR3 covers 14 residues. The ends lost 7 bases at V and 1 base at J; junction bases unmatched: 9. The germline gives CDR1 SQVTM, CDR2 ANQGSEA. CDR3 nucleotides: TGCAGCGCGGGGAAGGGGGCCCAGAACACTGAAGCTTTCTTT. Protein product: CSAGKGAQNTEAFF.

At least ten counts were recorded for this clonotype. The chain links TRBV5-1 to TRBJ1-1, with unresolved D. Trimming took 0 bases from V and 4 from J, leaving 10 bases between them. The CDR3 extends over 14 amino acids. Germline V gives CDR1 SGHRS, CDR2 YFSETQ. The chain's CDR3 is CASSLEEGITEAFF. CDR3 sequence (DNA): TGCGCCAGCAGCTTGGAGGAGGGAATCACTGAAGCTTTCTTT. The full variable domain, rest sourced from reference TRBV5-1 and TRBJ1-1, is KAGVTQTPRYLIKTRGQQVTLSCSPISGHRSVSWYQQTPGQGLQFLFEYFSETQRNKGNFPGRFSGRQFSNSRSEMNVSTLELGDSALYLCASSLEEGITEAFFGQGTRLTVV.

The V call is TRBV12-3 or TRBV12-4, the J call TRBJ2-7, with TRBD2 as a possible D gene (6 bases). V lost 4 bases and J lost 0, with 13 bases in between. This CDR3 is built from 15 residues. The CDR3, as DNA: TGTGCCAGCAGTTCCCCCGGGACTGACTCCTACGAGCAGTACTTC. The encoded protein is CASSSPGTDSYEQYF.

This clonotype occurred many times. The CDR3 DNA follows: TGTGCCAGCGCGCGGGACAGGGATTCACCCCTCCACTTT. This codes for CASARDRDSPLHF. The V and J genes are TRBV6-5 and TRBJ1-6, with TRBD1 matching over 9 bases. Germline-derived CDR1 and CDR2 are MNHEY and SVGAGI. The CDR3 runs 13 residues. Trimming at V came to 8 bases and at J to 8 bases, leaving 4 bases not matched to a gene.

This clonotype appeared a few times. This chain uses TRBV7-2 with TRBJ1-1; the D is unclear. The CDR3 has 14 amino acids. CDR1 is SGHTA and CDR2 is FQGNSA in the germline V gene. Trimming took off 1 base at V and 0 bases at J, with 6 bases between the two ends. CDR3 residues: CASSLVTVNTEAFF. Written as DNA, the CDR3 is TGTGCCAGCAGCTTAGTAACAGTGAACACTGAAGCTTTCTTT.

The chain links TRBV10-3 to TRBJ2-3; 7 bases are a match to TRBD1. This CDR3 contains 15 residues. CDR1 ENHRY and CDR2 SYGVKD come from the germline V gene. With 2 bases clipped from V and 4 bases from J, the junction kept 6 bases outside the gene matches. This chain's CDR3 is CAISEPITGADTQYF. DNA of the CDR3: TGTGCCATCAGTGAGCCGATCACAGGGGCAGATACGCAGTATTTT.

This clonotype has only a few counts. A read error may be the cause here, since a much bigger clone is one base away. V gene TRBV27 combines with J gene TRBJ1-1; no reliable D call. Germline V CDR1 and CDR2: MNHEY, SMNVEV (reference sequence). The length of the CDR3 is 12 residues. The V gene lost 5 bases and the J gene lost 6 bases, with 10 bases spanning the gap. CDR3 residues: CASSIKGAEAFF. CDR3 DNA: TGTGCCAGCAGTATAAAGGGCGCTGAAGCTTTCTTT.

This clonotype was counted ten times or more. The chain recombines TRBV5-1 with TRBJ1-5, with D possibly being TRBD1 (6 bases). CDR1 is SGHRS and CDR2 is YFSETQ in the germline V gene. Trimming stripped 4 bases from V and 7 bases from J, with 15 bases between. The CDR3 runs 14 residues. CDR3 coding DNA: TGCGCCAGCAGCCAAGACACAGGGTCCCAGCCCCAGCATTTT. Translating gives CASSQDTGSQPQHF.